This entry lists 30 T cell receptor beta chains sequenced from one sample in a study of beta chain features in type 1 diabetes. TCRB transcripts that were expressed got sequenced, as all of the isolated RNA had been reverse transcribed. Clones were sequenced by immunoSEQ multiplex PCR, and TCRdb holds only the in-frame ones, with some missing. The sample has around 240,000 clones, about 71% seen once. The sample consisted of naive CD4+ T cells from blood. The receptors stem from a man between 25 and 39 years old in good health.

The chain joins TRBV29-1 to TRBJ2-1; 9 nucleotides align to TRBD1. J was trimmed by 5 bases and V by 6 bases; bases with no gene match: 5. Germline CDR1 reads SQVTM; CDR2 reads ANQGSEA. The CDR3 consists of 13 residues. The CDR3 sequence: CSVTGTGNNEQFF. CDR3 nucleotide sequence: TGCAGCGTAACCGGGACAGGGAACAATGAGCAGTTCTTC.

The chain uses TRBV7-9 and TRBJ2-7, with D maybe TRBD1 (5 bases). The CDR3 is 15 residues long. Germline CDR1 and CDR2: SEHNR and FQNEAQ (reference sequence). Between the trimmed V and J ends, which lost 6 bases and 7 bases, there was a span of 22 bases. CDR3 protein: CASSPRTGKRWEQYF. For the CDR3, the DNA is TGTGCCAGCAGTCCTCGTACAGGCAAAAGGTGGGAGCAGTACTTC.

The chain combines TRBV7-8 with TRBJ2-3; D is perhaps TRBD1 or TRBD2 (5 bases each). This CDR3 contains 14 residues. Germline CDR1 SGHVS, CDR2 FQNEAQ. V was clipped by 4 bases and J by 1 base, with 9 bases between them. The CDR3 region is CASSSGRGTDTQYF. Written as DNA, the CDR3 is TGTGCCAGCAGCTCGGGGCGGGGCACAGATACGCAGTATTTT.

There are a few counts of this clone. The genes are TRBV30 and TRBJ2-2, with 10 bases identical to TRBD1. V lost 1 base to trimming and J lost 6 bases; unmatched junction nucleotides: 5. The germline gives CDR1 GTSNPN, CDR2 SVGIG (reference sequence). The CDR3 sequence is 15 residues long. Here the CDR3 reads CAWSDGTGVPGELFF. As DNA, the CDR3 is TGTGCCTGGAGTGACGGGACAGGGGTACCCGGGGAGCTGTTTTTT.

This chain connects TRBV7-2 to TRBJ2-7; D might be TRBD1 (5 bases). This CDR3 spans 14 amino acids. Germline assignment: CDR1 SGHTA and CDR2 FQGNSA. V dropped 0 bases and J dropped 2 bases, with 8 bases sitting between them. This CDR3 reads CASSLAQGPYEQYF. CDR3 nucleotide sequence: TGTGCCAGCAGCTTAGCGCAGGGCCCCTACGAGCAGTACTTC.

Details on this clone: This CDR3 is also generated by other DNA sequences in the sample. The genes are TRBV30 and TRBJ1-1; D unclear. The CDR3 has 13 residues. Germline CDR1 GTSNPN, CDR2 SVGIG (reference sequence). Trimming stripped 0 bases from V and 3 bases from J, with 8 bases between. The CDR3 loop is CAWSVGGDTEAFF. The CDR3 nucleotides read TGTGCCTGGAGTGTCGGCGGAGACACTGAAGCTTTCTTT.

The chain has TRBV6-6 and TRBJ2-7; TRBD2 agrees at 8 bases. The germline CDR1 and CDR2 sequences are MNHNY and SVGAGI (reference sequence). V was clipped by 1 base and J by 3 bases; unmatched bases: 2. The CDR3 loop spans 14 amino acids. CDR3 region: CASSYYAGGYEQYF. The CDR3 region has the DNA TGTGCCAGCAGTTACTACGCGGGGGGCTACGAGCAGTACTTC.

The chain joins TRBV28 to TRBJ2-3; D remains unclear. Germline V CDR1 and CDR2: MDHEN, SYDVKM. The V gene lost 6 bases and the J gene lost 6 bases, with 10 bases spanning the gap. CDR3 length: 12 residues. Written as DNA, the CDR3 is TGTGCCAGCAGCCTAAACTCCGATACGCAGTATTTT. Protein: CASSLNSDTQYF.

The chain links TRBV4-1 to TRBJ1-1; D ambiguous. This CDR3 is built from 14 residues. V lost 1 base to trimming and J lost 1 base, with 7 bases between them. CDR1 is MGHRA, CDR2 YSYEKL, per germline. CDR3 in amino acids: CASSQGIWNTEAFF. CDR3 in DNA: TGCGCCAGCAGCCAAGGAATTTGGAACACTGAAGCTTTCTTT.

The chain uses TRBV4-1 and TRBJ1-1; tentatively, D is TRBD1 (5 bases). V was cut by 1 base and J by 1 base, with 10 bases left in between. Germline V lookup: CDR1 MGHRA, CDR2 YSYEKL. This CDR3 has 15 amino acids. CDR3 DNA: TGCGCCAGCAGCCAAGTGGGGACTCGGAACACTGAAGCTTTCTTT. It specifies CASSQVGTRNTEAFF.

Turning to this clone: This CDR3 is also generated by other DNA sequences in the sample. The CDR3 sequence: CAWSVGRNTEAFF. CDR3 nucleotide sequence: TGTGCCTGGAGTGTTGGTAGGAACACTGAAGCTTTCTTT. The chain has TRBV30 and TRBJ1-1; D not certain. CDR3 size: 13 residues. Between the trimmed V and J ends, which lost 0 bases and 1 base, there was a span of 6 bases. Germline V lookup: CDR1 GTSNPN, CDR2 SVGIG (reference sequence). Variable domain in full (rest from reference TRBV30 and TRBJ1-1): SQTIHQWPATLVQPVGSPLSLECTVEGTSNPNLYWYRQAAGRGLQLLFYSVGIGQISSEVPQNLSASRPQDRQFILSSKKLLLSDSGFYLCAWSVGRNTEAFFGQGTRLTVV.

This chain joins TRBV30 and TRBJ1-6; D might be TRBD1 (6 bases). The V gene lost 0 bases and the J gene lost 7 bases, with 10 bases spanning the gap. The CDR3 has 14 amino acids. Germline V gives CDR1 GTSNPN, CDR2 SVGIG (reference sequence). The CDR3 DNA sequence: TGTGCCTGGAGTGTATCAGGGGCGAATTCACCCCTCCACTTT. This translates into CAWSVSGANSPLHF.

The gene calls are TRBV7-8 and TRBJ2-3; 12 bases match TRBD2. The CDR3 has 15 amino acids. The ends lost 6 bases at V and 1 base at J; junction bases unmatched: 2. Germline CDR1 SGHVS, CDR2 FQNEAQ. CDR3 amino acids: CASSWTSGGTDTQYF. For the CDR3, the DNA is TGTGCCAGCAGTTGGACTAGCGGGGGCACAGATACGCAGTATTTT. Full variable domain (rest looked up from reference TRBV7-8 and TRBJ2-3): GAGVSQSPRYKVAKRGQDVALRCDPISGHVSLFWYQQALGQGPEFLTYFQNEAQLDKSGLPSDRFFAERPEGSVSTLKIQRTQQEDSAVYLCASSWTSGGTDTQYFGPGTRLTVL.

As DNA, the CDR3 is TGTGCCAGCAGCTTAAAAGCGGGAGAAGAGACCCAGTACTTC. The encoded protein is CASSLKAGEETQYF. The chain recombines TRBV7-2 with TRBJ2-5; the match to TRBD2 covers 8 bases. The CDR3 contains 14 residues. CDR1 and CDR2 from the germline V gene are SGHTA and FQGNSA. J gave up 3 bases and V 2 bases, and 2 bases lay outside the gene matches.

This chain uses TRBV30 with TRBJ1-1; D gene uncertain. V lost 0 bases to trimming and J lost 1 base, with 12 bases between them. There are 15 residues in the CDR3. Germline values: CDR1 GTSNPN, CDR2 SVGIG (reference sequence). CDR3 bases: TGTGCCTGGAGTGTCTTTGGGCAGTCGAACACTGAAGCTTTCTTT. Its translation: CAWSVFGQSNTEAFF.

The chain employs TRBV18 and TRBJ2-7; 15 bases fit TRBD2. The germline V gene encodes CDR1 KGHSH and CDR2 LQKENI. The CDR3 runs to 16 residues. V was clipped by 6 bases and J by 7 bases; unmatched bases: 10. CDR3 sequence: CASSHGLAGGPREQYF. The CDR3 bases are TGTGCCAGCTCTCACGGACTAGCGGGAGGGCCACGGGAGCAGTACTTC. The full variable domain, its missing parts supplied by reference TRBV18 and TRBJ2-7, is NAGVMQNPRHLVRRRGQEARLRCSPMKGHSHVYWYRQLPEEGLKFMVYLQKENIIDESGMPKERFSAEFPKEGPSILRIQQVVRGDSAAYFCASSHGLAGGPREQYFGPGTRLTVT.

This sequence joins TRBV29-1 and TRBJ2-3; 8 positions agree with TRBD2. From germline, CDR1 is SQVTM and CDR2 ANQGSEA. The trim removed 0 bases at V and 8 bases at J, leaving 19 bases unmatched. CDR3 length: 18 amino acids. The CDR3 spells CSVEDLSRGLAGRGTQYF. The CDR3 nucleotides are TGCAGCGTTGAAGATTTGAGTCGTGGGCTAGCGGGTAGGGGTACGCAGTATTTT.

A remark on this clone: The same CDR3 also results from other DNA sequences found in this sample. This rearrangement joins TRBV30 to TRBJ1-5; possibly TRBD1 for D (6 bases). Germline V gene lookup returns CDR1 GTSNPN and CDR2 SVGIG (reference sequence). This CDR3 contains 13 residues. Trimming left V 1 base short and J 2 bases short, with 6 bases between. The CDR3 DNA reads as TGTGCCTGGAGTGCAGGGGGCAATCAGCCCCAGCATTTT. This codes for CAWSAGGNQPQHF.

J is TRBJ1-1 and V is TRBV29-1; D call uncertain. Germline V gene lookup returns CDR1 SQVTM and CDR2 ANQGSEA. Trimming cost V 4 bases and J 6 bases, with 15 bases left between them. The CDR3 runs to 13 residues. In nucleotides, the CDR3 is TGCAGCGTTGGAGCTCAGGTCCGGGCTGAAGCTTTCTTT. This encodes CSVGAQVRAEAFF.

This chain joins TRBV9 and TRBJ2-7; 8 positions agree with TRBD2. The germline V gene has CDR1 SGDLS and CDR2 YYNGEE. J gave up 2 bases and V 4 bases, and 2 bases lay outside the gene matches. The CDR3 spans 13 residues. CDR3 sequence (DNA): TGTGCCAGCAGCCGGGAGGGCCCCTACGAGCAGTACTTC. It encodes CASSREGPYEQYF. Full variable domain (outside the CDR3, taken from reference TRBV9 and TRBJ2-7): DSGVTQTPKHLITATGQRVTLRCSPRSGDLSVYWYQQSLDQGLQFLIQYYNGEERAKGNILERFSAQQFPDLHSELNLSSLELGDSALYFCASSREGPYEQYFGPGTRLTVT.

V usage is TRBV30 and J usage is TRBJ2-3; no clear D gene. This CDR3 comprises 14 residues. Trimming stripped 2 bases from V and 3 bases from J, with 12 bases between. Germline CDR1 is GTSNPN and CDR2 is SVGIG (reference sequence). CDR3 residues: CAWSILTHTDTQYF. DNA of the CDR3: TGTGCCTGGAGTATACTAACCCATACAGATACGCAGTATTTT. Full variable domain (outside the CDR3, taken from reference TRBV30 and TRBJ2-3): SQTIHQWPATLVQPVGSPLSLECTVEGTSNPNLYWYRQAAGRGLQLLFYSVGIGQISSEVPQNLSASRPQDRQFILSSKKLLLSDSGFYLCAWSILTHTDTQYFGPGTRLTVL.

V is TRBV9 and J is TRBJ2-1; TRBD1 aligns across 8 bases. This CDR3 comprises 15 residues. Germline lookup yields CDR1 SGDLS and CDR2 YYNGEE. Trimming at V came to 4 bases and at J to 6 bases, leaving 9 bases not matched to a gene. CDR3 loop: CASSPRTGYGNEQFF. For the CDR3, the DNA is TGTGCCAGCAGCCCCCGGACAGGGTATGGCAATGAGCAGTTCTTC.

This clone was counted only a few times. The CDR3 coding sequence is TGTGCCAGCAGCTTAGATCCGGCTAGCGGGGGCATGGTGGCCCAGTACTTC. This sequence encodes CASSLDPASGGMVAQYF. The rearrangement uses TRBV11-2 and TRBJ2-5; 10 nucleotides align to TRBD2. The CDR3 spans 17 residues. Germline assignment: CDR1 SGHAT and CDR2 FQNNGV. J gave up 9 bases and V 0 bases, and 13 bases lay outside the gene matches.

This clone came up once. This CDR3 is also generated by other DNA sequences in the sample. The chain recombines TRBV11-2 with TRBJ2-3; no reliable D call. The CDR3 covers 12 residues. Trimming removed 5 bases at V and 3 bases at J, with 6 bases between. In germline, CDR1 is SGHAT, CDR2 FQNNGV. This chain's CDR3 is CASSPGTDTQYF. CDR3 sequence (DNA): TGTGCCAGCAGCCCCGGGACAGATACGCAGTATTTT.

J is TRBJ2-7 and V is TRBV7-2; 7 nucleotides agree with TRBD1. The CDR3 consists of 14 residues. V was pared by 5 bases and J by 3 bases, with 7 bases of the junction left unmatched. Germline CDR1 SGHTA, CDR2 FQGNSA. The CDR3, as DNA: TGTGCCAGCAGCCCTTCGGGACAGTACTACGAGCAGTACTTC. Protein product: CASSPSGQYYEQYF.

The chain couples TRBV27 to TRBJ2-7, with TRBD2 identical over 8 bases. The CDR3 is made up of 16 amino acids. V gave up 5 bases and J gave up 2 bases; unmatched junction bases: 11. The germline V gene has CDR1 MNHEY and CDR2 SMNVEV (reference sequence). The CDR3 spells CASSPWGAGETYEQYF. Here the CDR3 DNA reads TGTGCCAGCAGTCCCTGGGGAGCGGGAGAGACCTACGAGCAGTACTTC.

The V call is TRBV5-4, the J call TRBJ2-3, with 9 bases aligning to TRBD2. The ends lost 3 bases at V and 5 bases at J; junction bases unmatched: 7. The CDR3 spans 15 residues. The germline V gene encodes CDR1 SGHNT and CDR2 YYREEE (reference sequence). CDR3 residues: CASSSRGGRGDTQYF. CDR3 DNA: TGTGCCAGCAGCTCGCGGGGGGGCCGTGGAGATACGCAGTATTTT. Looking up the rest from reference TRBV5-4 and TRBJ2-3 gives the full variable domain: ETGVTQSPTHLIKTRGQQVTLRCSSQSGHNTVSWYQQALGQGPQFIFQYYREEENGRGNFPPRFSGLQFPNYSSELNVNALELDDSALYLCASSSRGGRGDTQYFGPGTRLTVL.

This chain connects TRBV7-2 to TRBJ1-1; a weak D match, TRBD1 (5 bases). V was clipped by 3 bases and J by 0 bases, with 8 bases between them. Germline CDR1 is SGHTA and CDR2 is FQGNSA. The CDR3 contains 14 residues. CDR3: CASSLNRMNTEAFF. CDR3 nucleotides: TGTGCCAGCAGCTTGAACAGGATGAACACTGAAGCTTTCTTT. Using reference TRBV7-2 and TRBJ1-1 for the parts outside the CDR3, the full variable domain is GAGVSQSPSNKVTEKGKDVELRCDPISGHTALYWYRQSLGQGLEFLIYFQGNSAPDKSGLPSDRFSAERTGGSVSTLTIQRTQQEDSAVYLCASSLNRMNTEAFFGQGTRLTVV.

The table lists this clone with a few counts. This chain links TRBV30 with TRBJ2-1, with a weak D call TRBD1 (5 bases). Germline V lookup: CDR1 GTSNPN, CDR2 SVGIG (reference sequence). Trimming pared 4 bases from V and 5 bases from J, leaving 12 bases between. CDR3 size: 13 residues. CDR3 DNA: TGTGCCTGGAACATACAGGTTAACAATGAGCAGTTCTTC. Its translation: CAWNIQVNNEQFF.

The gene calls are TRBV30 and TRBJ2-1, with 7 bases identical to TRBD2. Losses at the gene ends were 6 bases for V and 4 bases for J; bases not matched to a gene: 6. CDR3 length: 13 residues. From germline, CDR1 is GTSNPN and CDR2 SVGIG (reference sequence). The CDR3 DNA follows: TGTGCCTGCCAGCGGGGTTCATACAATGAGCAGTTCTTC. Translated, it gives CACQRGSYNEQFF.